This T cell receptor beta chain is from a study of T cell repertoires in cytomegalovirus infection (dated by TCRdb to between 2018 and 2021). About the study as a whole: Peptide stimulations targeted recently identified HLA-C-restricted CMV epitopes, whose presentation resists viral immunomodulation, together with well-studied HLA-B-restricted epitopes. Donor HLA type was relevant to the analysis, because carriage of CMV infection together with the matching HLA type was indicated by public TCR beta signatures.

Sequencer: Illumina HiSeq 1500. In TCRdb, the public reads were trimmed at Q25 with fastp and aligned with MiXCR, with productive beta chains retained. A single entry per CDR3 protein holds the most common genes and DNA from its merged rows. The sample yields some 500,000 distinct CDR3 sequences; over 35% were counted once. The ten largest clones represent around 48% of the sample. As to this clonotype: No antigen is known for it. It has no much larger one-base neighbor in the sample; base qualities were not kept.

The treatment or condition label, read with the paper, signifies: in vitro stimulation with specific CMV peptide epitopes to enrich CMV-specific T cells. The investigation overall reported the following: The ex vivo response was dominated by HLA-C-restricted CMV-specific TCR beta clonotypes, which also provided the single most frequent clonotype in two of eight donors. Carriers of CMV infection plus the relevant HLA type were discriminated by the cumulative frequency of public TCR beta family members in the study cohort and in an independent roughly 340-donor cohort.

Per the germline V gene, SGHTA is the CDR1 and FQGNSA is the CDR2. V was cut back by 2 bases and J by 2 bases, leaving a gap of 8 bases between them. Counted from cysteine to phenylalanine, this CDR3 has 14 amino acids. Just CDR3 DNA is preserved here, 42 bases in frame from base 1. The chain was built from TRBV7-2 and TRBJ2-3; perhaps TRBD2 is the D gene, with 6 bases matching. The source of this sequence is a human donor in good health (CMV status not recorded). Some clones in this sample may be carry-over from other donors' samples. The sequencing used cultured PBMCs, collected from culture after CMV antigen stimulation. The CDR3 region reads CASSLRESTDTQYF. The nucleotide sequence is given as TGTGCCAGCAGCTTACGGGAGTCCACAGATACGCAGTATTTT.